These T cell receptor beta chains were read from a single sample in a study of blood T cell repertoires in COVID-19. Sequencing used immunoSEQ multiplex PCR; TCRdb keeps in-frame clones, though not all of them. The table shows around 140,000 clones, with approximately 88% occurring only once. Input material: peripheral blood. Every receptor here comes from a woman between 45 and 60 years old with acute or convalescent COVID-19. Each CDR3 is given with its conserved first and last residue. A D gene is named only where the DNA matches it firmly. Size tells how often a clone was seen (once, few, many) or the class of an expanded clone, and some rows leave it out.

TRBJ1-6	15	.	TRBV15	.	CATSPELSYNSPLHF	TGTGCCACCAGCCCGGAGCTCTCCTATAATTCACCCCTCCACTTT
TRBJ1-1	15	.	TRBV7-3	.	CASSSQGGSNTEAFF	TGTGCCAGCAGCTCCCAAGGAGGATCGAACACTGAAGCTTTCTTT
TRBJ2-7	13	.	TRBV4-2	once	CASSQDAGYEQYF	TGTGCCAGCAGCCAAGATGCAGGCTACGAGCAGTACTTC
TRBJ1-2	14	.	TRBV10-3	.	CAISPGVESYGYTF	TGTGCCATCAGCCCAGGGGTTGAATCCTATGGCTACACCTTC
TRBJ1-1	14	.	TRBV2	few	CASRPRGKNTEAFF	TGTGCCAGCAGGCCCAGGGGCAAGAACACTGAAGCTTTCTTT
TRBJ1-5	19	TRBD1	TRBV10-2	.	CASSEWRGQGAVVGQPQHF	TGCGCCAGCAGTGAGTGGAGAGGACAGGGGGCGGTTGTGGGTCAGCCCCAGCATTTT
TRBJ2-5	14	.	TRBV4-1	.	CASSQNGLQETQYF	TGCGCCAGCAGCCAGAATGGACTTCAAGAGACCCAGTACTTC
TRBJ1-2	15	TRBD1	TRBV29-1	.	CSVLSFLLTGNGYTF	TGCAGCGTCCTCTCATTTTTGCTGACAGGGAACGGCTACACCTTC
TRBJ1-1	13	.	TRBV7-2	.	CASSLGQITEAFF	TGTGCCAGCAGCTTAGGACAGATCACTGAAGCTTTCTTT
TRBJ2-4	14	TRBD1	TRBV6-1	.	CASSDGQGTNIQYF	TGTGCCAGCAGTGACGGACAGGGCACAAACATTCAGTACTTC
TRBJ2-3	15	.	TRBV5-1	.	CASSYRIGATDTQYF	TGCGCCAGCAGCTACCGGATAGGGGCCACAGATACGCAGTATTTT
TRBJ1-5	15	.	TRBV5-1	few	CASSRQGGRDQPQHF	TGCGCCAGCAGCCGTCAAGGAGGTAGGGATCAGCCCCAGCATTTT
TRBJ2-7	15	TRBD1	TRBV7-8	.	CASSLEGAGSYEQYF	TGTGCCAGCAGCTTAGAGGGGGCCGGCTCCTACGAGCAGTACTTC
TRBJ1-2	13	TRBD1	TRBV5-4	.	CASSLETGSGYTF	TGTGCCAGCAGCTTGGAGACAGGGTCGGGCTACACCTTC
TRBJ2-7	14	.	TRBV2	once	CARSISEDSYEQYF	TGTGCCAGATCGATTAGCGAGGACTCTTACGAGCAGTACTTC
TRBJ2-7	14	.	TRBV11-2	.	CASSPAASVYEQYF	TGTGCCAGCAGCCCAGCGGCTTCAGTTTACGAGCAGTACTTC
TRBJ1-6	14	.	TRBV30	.	CARQESSYNSPLHF	TGTGCCCGACAGGAGAGCTCCTATAATTCACCCCTCCACTTT
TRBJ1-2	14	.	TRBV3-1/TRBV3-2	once	CASSLTEGVGGYTF	TGTGCCAGCAGCCTAACGGAAGGGGTAGGTGGCTACACCTTC
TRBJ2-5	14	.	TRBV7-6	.	CASSPWESQETQYF	TGTGCCAGCAGCCCATGGGAGTCCCAAGAGACCCAGTACTTC
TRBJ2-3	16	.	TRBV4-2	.	CASSQDRLASTDTQYF	TGTGCCAGCAGCCAAGATAGGCTAGCCTCCACAGATACGCAGTATTTT
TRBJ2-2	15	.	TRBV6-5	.	CASSITGTNTGELFF	TGTGCCAGCAGTATTACGGGAACGAACACCGGGGAGCTGTTTTTT
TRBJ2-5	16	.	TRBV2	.	CASSEGIARGEETQYF	TGTGCCAGCAGTGAAGGGATCGCCAGGGGCGAGGAGACCCAGTACTTC
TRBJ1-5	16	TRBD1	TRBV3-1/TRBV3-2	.	CASSQAPQGMGQPQHF	TGTGCCAGCAGCCAAGCCCCACAGGGGATGGGACAGCCCCAGCATTTT
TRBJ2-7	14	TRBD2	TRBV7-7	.	CASSPRLASYEQYF	TGTGCTAGCAGCCCCCGACTAGCCTCCTACGAGCAGTACTTC
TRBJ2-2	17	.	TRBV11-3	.	CASSPPSGSSNTGELFF	TGTGCCAGCAGTCCCCCCTCAGGAAGTTCGAACACCGGGGAGCTGTTTTTT
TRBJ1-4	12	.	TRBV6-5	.	CAQQAGWEKLFF	TGTGCCCAGCAGGCAGGCTGGGAAAAACTGTTTTTT
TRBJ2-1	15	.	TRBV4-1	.	CASSPSGVPLNEQFF	TGCGCCAGCAGCCCGTCAGGGGTCCCCCTCAATGAGCAGTTCTTC
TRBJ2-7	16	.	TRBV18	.	CASSPQAGAMGYEQYF	TGTGCCAGCTCACCACAGGCAGGGGCCATGGGATACGAGCAGTACTTC
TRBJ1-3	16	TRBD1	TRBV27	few	CASTKRTGEPGNTIYF	TGTGCCAGCACAAAGAGGACAGGGGAACCTGGAAACACCATATATTTT
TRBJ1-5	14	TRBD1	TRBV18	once	CASSPTGGDQPQHF	TGTGCCAGCTCACCGACAGGGGGTGATCAGCCCCAGCATTTT
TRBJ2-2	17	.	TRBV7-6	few	CASSLEDGGTPGAELFF	TGTGCCAGCAGCTTAGAAGACGGCGGAACACCGGGAGCGGAGCTGTTTTTT
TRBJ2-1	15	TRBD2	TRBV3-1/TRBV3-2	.	CASSPRGLAGHEQFF	TGTGCCAGCAGCCCCCGGGGACTAGCGGGACACGAGCAGTTCTTC
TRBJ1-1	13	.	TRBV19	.	CASSGQGRTEAFF	TGTGCCAGTAGTGGGCAGGGCCGGACTGAAGCTTTCTTT
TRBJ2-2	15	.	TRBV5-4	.	CASSLNREGTGELFF	TGTGCCAGCAGCTTAAACAGGGAGGGAACCGGGGAGCTGTTTTTT
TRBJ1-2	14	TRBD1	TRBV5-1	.	CASSSTGTHYGYTF	TGCGCCAGCAGCTCGACAGGGACTCACTATGGCTACACCTTC
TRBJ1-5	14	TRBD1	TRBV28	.	CASLQGQINQPQHF	TGTGCCAGCCTTCAGGGACAGATTAATCAGCCCCAGCATTTT
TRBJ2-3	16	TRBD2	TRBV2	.	CATSGGGRLSTDTQYF	TGTGCCACCTCGGGGGGCGGGAGGCTGAGCACAGATACGCAGTATTTT
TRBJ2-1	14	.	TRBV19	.	CASSRTSTYNEQFF	TGTGCCAGTAGTCGGACTTCCACCTACAATGAGCAGTTCTTC
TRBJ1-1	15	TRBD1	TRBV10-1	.	CASRPGGTGDTEAFF	TGCGCCAGCAGACCGGGCGGGACAGGGGACACTGAAGCTTTCTTT
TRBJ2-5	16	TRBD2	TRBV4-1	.	CASSLPSGGARETQYF	TGCGCCAGCAGCCTTCCTAGCGGGGGGGCTCGGGAGACCCAGTACTTC
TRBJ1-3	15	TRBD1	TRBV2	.	CASSEGTASGNTIYF	TGTGCCAGCAGTGAGGGGACAGCGTCTGGAAACACCATATATTTT
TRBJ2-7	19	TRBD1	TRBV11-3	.	CASSLDGDRVFHSVYEQYF	TGTGCCAGCAGCTTAGACGGGGACAGGGTGTTCCATTCAGTTTACGAGCAGTACTTC
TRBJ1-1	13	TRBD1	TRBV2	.	CASRLTGVTEAFF	TGTGCCAGCAGGTTGACAGGGGTCACTGAAGCTTTCTTT
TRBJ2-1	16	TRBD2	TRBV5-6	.	CASSRSGRALYNEQFF	TGTGCCAGCAGCCGTAGCGGGAGGGCGTTGTACAATGAGCAGTTCTTC
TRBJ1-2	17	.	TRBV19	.	CASSILTLTGTGYGYTF	TGTGCCAGTAGTATACTGACGCTGACGGGCACAGGCTATGGCTACACCTTC
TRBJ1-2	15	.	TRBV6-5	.	CASSYSAGSLDGYTF	TGTGCCAGCAGTTACTCGGCAGGAAGTCTTGATGGCTACACCTTC
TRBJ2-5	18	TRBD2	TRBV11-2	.	CASSPRFGAGLVGETQYF	TGTGCCAGCAGCCCGCGATTCGGGGCGGGACTAGTCGGTGAGACCCAGTACTTC
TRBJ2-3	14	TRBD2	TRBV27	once	CASSLGGGTDTQYF	TGTGCCAGCAGTTTAGGGGGGGGCACAGATACGCAGTATTTT
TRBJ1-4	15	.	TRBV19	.	CASSKRTWMNEKLFF	TGTGCCAGTAGTAAGCGTACATGGATGAATGAAAAACTGTTTTTT
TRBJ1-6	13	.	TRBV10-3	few	CAISGLGDSPLHF	TGTGCCATCAGCGGCCTCGGGGATTCACCCCTCCACTTT
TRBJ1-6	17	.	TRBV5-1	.	CASSLDEGPGGLSPLHF	TGCGCCAGCAGCTTGGATGAGGGACCGGGGGGTTTGTCACCCCTCCACTTT
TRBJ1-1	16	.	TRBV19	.	CASSIGSRGTNTEAFF	TGTGCCAGTAGTATCGGCAGTAGGGGGACGAACACTGAAGCTTTCTTT
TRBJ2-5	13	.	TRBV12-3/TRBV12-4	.	CASSQDSQETQYF	TGTGCCAGCAGCCAGGACAGTCAAGAGACCCAGTACTTC
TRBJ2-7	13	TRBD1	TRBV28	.	CASKTGVPYEQYF	TGTGCCAGCAAGACAGGGGTACCCTACGAGCAGTACTTC